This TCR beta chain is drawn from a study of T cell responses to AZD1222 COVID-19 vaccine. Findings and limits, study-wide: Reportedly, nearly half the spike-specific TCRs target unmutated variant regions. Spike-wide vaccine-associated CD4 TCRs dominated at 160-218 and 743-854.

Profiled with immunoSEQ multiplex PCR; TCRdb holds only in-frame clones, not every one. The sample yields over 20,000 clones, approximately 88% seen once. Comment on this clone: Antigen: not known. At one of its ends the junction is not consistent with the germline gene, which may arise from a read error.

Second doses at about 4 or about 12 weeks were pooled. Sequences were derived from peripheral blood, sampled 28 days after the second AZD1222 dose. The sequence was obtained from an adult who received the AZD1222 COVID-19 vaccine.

In nucleotides, the CDR3 is TGTGCCAGCAGCATGGGCGGACCCCCCTACGGTCACTTC. This codes for CASSMGGPPYGHF. The chain couples TRBV7-2 to TRBJ2-5; D is unresolved. Germline CDR1 reads SGHTA; CDR2 reads FQGNSA. This CDR3 has 13 residues.